Listed below are T cell receptor beta chains from one sample, sequenced in a study. The protocol was immunoSEQ multiplex PCR, while the TCRdb copy is restricted to in-frame clones and leaves out a portion. The sample yields approximately 53,000 clones, more than 85% seen once. Sequencing used PBMCs. These TCRs come from a man aged 40-49 years with rheumatoid arthritis. The CDR3 runs from the conserved cysteine through the conserved F or W. The order of the fields is clone size, J gene, V gene, D gene, CDR3 DNA, CDR3 protein. D genes are given only for firm matches. Part of the rows lack a size; the others show once, few, many or a class for expanded clones.

NA,TRBJ1-5,TRBV6-5,TRBD1,TGTGCCAGCAGTTACTCTGGTACAGGGGCGAATCAGCCCCAGCATTTT,CASSYSGTGANQPQHF
NA,TRBJ1-6,TRBV4-1,TRBD1,TGCGCCAGCAGCCAAGTGGGGACAGTAAATTCACCCCTCCACTTT,CASSQVGTVNSPLHF
NA,TRBJ1-4,TRBV27,TRBD1,TGTGCCAGCAGTCCCAGGACAGGGGGGGGATCAACTAATGAAAAACTGTTTTTT,CASSPRTGGGSTNEKLFF
NA,TRBJ2-3,TRBV24-1,NA,TGTGCCACCTCCACACAGGGTGCTACAGATACGCAGTATTTT,CATSTQGATDTQYF
NA,TRBJ1-2,TRBV7-8,NA,TGTGCCAGCAGCTTAGGGGAACAGGGAACCTATGGCTACACCTTC,CASSLGEQGTYGYTF
NA,TRBJ2-7,TRBV5-1,TRBD2,TGCGCCAGCAGCTTGGGGACTAGCGGGAGGGCCTTCGAGCAGTACTTC,CASSLGTSGRAFEQYF
NA,TRBJ1-3,TRBV30,NA,TGTGCCTGGACCAATTTTCGGGGCAGATCTGGAAACACCATATATTTT,CAWTNFRGRSGNTIYF
NA,TRBJ1-4,TRBV4-1,TRBD1,TGCGCCAGCAGCCAAGCCGTCCGGACAGGGGATGAAAAACTGTTTTTT,CASSQAVRTGDEKLFF
NA,TRBJ2-7,TRBV5-1,NA,TGCGCCAGCAGCTTGCGATCGAGGGACTACGAGCAGTACTTC,CASSLRSRDYEQYF
NA,TRBJ1-4,TRBV5-1,NA,TGCGCCAGCAGCTTAAGAGCGGGGACTAATGAAAAACTGTTTTTT,CASSLRAGTNEKLFF
NA,TRBJ1-1,TRBV18,NA,TGTGCCAGCTCCCGACGTTGGGTGGGAAAGGACACTGAAGCTTTCTTT,CASSRRWVGKDTEAFF
NA,TRBJ2-1,TRBV5-6,TRBD2,TGTGCCAGCACCCCCCGGGCGGGGGGGCCCAATGAGCAGTTCTTC,CASTPRAGGPNEQFF
once,TRBJ2-5,TRBV3-1/TRBV3-2,NA,TGTGCCAGCAGCCAACTGGACGGCCTCCAAGAGACCCAGTACTTC,CASSQLDGLQETQYF
once,TRBJ1-4,TRBV10-2,NA,TGCGCCAGCTACAATGAAAAACTGTTTTTT,CASYNEKLFF
NA,TRBJ2-2,TRBV27,TRBD2,TGTGCCAGCAGTTTATCGATAATTCCTAGCGGGAGAGCCTACACCGGGGAGCTGTTTTTT,CASSLSIIPSGRAYTGELFF
NA,TRBJ1-2,TRBV3-1/TRBV3-2,NA,TGTGCCAGCAGCCGCACACAGGGACACGGCTATGGCTACACCTTC,CASSRTQGHGYGYTF
NA,TRBJ1-3,TRBV7-3,NA,TGTGCCAGCAGCCCGGGACTGCTCTCTGGAAACACCATATATTTT,CASSPGLLSGNTIYF
NA,TRBJ2-1,TRBV9,TRBD1,TGTGCCAGCAGCGTAGGTCTTCCCGGGACAGGGGAGGGTGAGCAGTTCTTC,CASSVGLPGTGEGEQFF
NA,TRBJ1-3,TRBV19,NA,TGTGCCAGTAGTAAGGGAATTAGCTCTGGAAACACCATATATTTT,CASSKGISSGNTIYF
NA,TRBJ1-1,TRBV5-1,NA,TGCGCCAGCAAAAGGACTGCCGAGGCGTTTAACACTGAAGCTTTCTTT,CASKRTAEAFNTEAFF
NA,TRBJ2-7,TRBV24-1,NA,TGTGCCACCAGTGATTTTGAGTACAGGCGCGAGCAGTACTTC,CATSDFEYRREQYF
NA,TRBJ2-5,TRBV14,NA,TGTGCCAGCAGCCAACTGACAGTCGCCCTAGGAGAGACCCAGTACTTC,CASSQLTVALGETQYF
NA,TRBJ1-3,TRBV10-3,TRBD1,TGTGCCCCCCGGGGGGGGACAGCTGGAAACACCATATATTTT,CAPRGGTAGNTIYF
NA,TRBJ2-3,TRBV7-3,NA,TGTGCCAGCAGCCCCCAAAGCGGCCGCACAGATACGCAGTATTTT,CASSPQSGRTDTQYF
NA,TRBJ1-5,TRBV2,TRBD1,TGTGCCTGCCACAGGGGTCGGAATCAGCCCCAGCATTTT,CACHRGRNQPQHF
NA,TRBJ2-3,TRBV6-2/TRBV6-3,NA,TGTGCCAGCAGTTACTTCGGGGAATATTTCACAGATACGCAGTATTTT,CASSYFGEYFTDTQYF
NA,TRBJ1-1,TRBV10-2,NA,TGCGCCAGCAGTGTCAATGGACAGTTCTCCACTGAAGCTTTCTTT,CASSVNGQFSTEAFF
NA,TRBJ1-5,TRBV28,NA,TGTGCCAGCAGTTTTCCGCGGTTTGGGGGCAATCAGCCCCAGCATTTT,CASSFPRFGGNQPQHF
NA,TRBJ1-1,TRBV3-1/TRBV3-2,NA,TGTGCCAGCAGCCAAGAGCACAGAAGGAACACTGAAGCTTTCTTT,CASSQEHRRNTEAFF
NA,TRBJ2-1,TRBV30,TRBD2,TGTGCCTGGAGCGAGACTAGCGGGAGAAACAATGAGCAGTTCTTC,CAWSETSGRNNEQFF
NA,TRBJ2-1,TRBV4-3,NA,TGCGCCAGCAGCCGCAGGGGAACCTACAATGAGCAGTTCTTC,CASSRRGTYNEQFF
NA,TRBJ1-1,TRBV7-9,NA,TGTGCCAGCAGCCTCCCCGTGGCTGAAGCTTTCTTT,CASSLPVAEAFF
few,TRBJ1-5,TRBV5-1,NA,TGCGCCAGCAGCTTAGATCACGGGGCCCAGCATTTT,CASSLDHGAQHF
NA,TRBJ2-5,TRBV4-1,NA,TGCGCCAGCAGCGGCCGAGTCGAACTAGAGACCCAGTACTTC,CASSGRVELETQYF
NA,TRBJ2-5,TRBV20-1,NA,TGCAGTGCTAGTGGTGGAGGGGTAAAGACCCAGTACTTC,CSASGGGVKTQYF
NA,TRBJ2-7,TRBV28,NA,TGTGCCAGCAGTGTACGACTCTTACTGGTTTCCTACGAGCAGTACTTC,CASSVRLLLVSYEQYF
NA,TRBJ2-6,TRBV5-6,NA,TGTGCCAGCAGCTTTAGGGCAGGCAACTCTGGGGCCAACGTCCTGACTTTC,CASSFRAGNSGANVLTF
few,TRBJ1-1,TRBV9,NA,TGTGCCAGCAGCCAGTACGTAATAGGAGAAAACACTGAAGCTTTCTTT,CASSQYVIGENTEAFF
NA,TRBJ1-1,TRBV24-1,NA,TGTGCCACCAGTGCGGGGATGAACACTGAAGCTTTCTTT,CATSAGMNTEAFF
NA,TRBJ1-5,TRBV7-2,NA,TGTGCCAGCAGCTTAAGGGTGTTGGACAATCAGCCCCAGCATTTT,CASSLRVLDNQPQHF
NA,TRBJ2-5,TRBV5-1,TRBD2,TGCGCCAGCAGCTTGGCCGGGCGGGGGGGCCAAGAGACCCAGTACTTC,CASSLAGRGGQETQYF
NA,TRBJ1-5,TRBV19,TRBD1,TGTGCCAGTAGTGACAGGGCTATAGGGCCCCAGCATTTT,CASSDRAIGPQHF
NA,TRBJ1-1,TRBV3-1/TRBV3-2,NA,TGTGCCAGCAGCCAATTGGACAGCCGAGTCACTGAAGCTTTCTTT,CASSQLDSRVTEAFF
NA,TRBJ1-1,TRBV19,NA,TGTGCCAGTAGCTCGCCGGACATCTTGAACACTGAAGCTTTCTTT,CASSSPDILNTEAFF
NA,TRBJ1-6,TRBV19,NA,TGTGCCAGTAGTATATTTGGGCGGGGGAATTCACCCCTCCACTTT,CASSIFGRGNSPLHF
NA,TRBJ2-5,TRBV28,TRBD1,TGTGCCAGCAAGACAGGGGACTACCAAGAGACCCAGTACTTC,CASKTGDYQETQYF
NA,TRBJ1-1,TRBV5-1,NA,TGCGCCAGCAGGGAGAGGAACACTGAAGCTTTCTTT,CASRERNTEAFF
NA,TRBJ2-5,TRBV7-3,TRBD2,TGTGCCAGCAGCTATGGACTAGCGGGACAAGAGACCCAGTACTTC,CASSYGLAGQETQYF
NA,TRBJ2-7,TRBV27,NA,TGTGCCAGCAGTTTAGCCGGGAGTCCTGGGGAGCAGTACTTC,CASSLAGSPGEQYF